Reported below is one T cell receptor beta chain. In the original processing: Reference gene primer amplification yielded estimated nucleated cell counts. The data were produced by immunoSEQ multiplex PCR, yet TCRdb's version contains in-frame clones alone and is incomplete. Clonal size and the V and J genes are those of that table, whereas D and trimming came from the DNA. The table has about 370,000 clones, nearly 90% seen once. The J segment lost 5 bases and the V segment lost 5 bases, leaving 4 bases of the junction unmatched. Germline V CDR1 and CDR2: SGDLS, YYNGEE. The CDR3 length is 14 residues. This specimen belongs to a study of blood T cell repertoires in COVID-19. Looking at the study overall: Spain, Italy and the United States supplied samples that represented acute and convalescent COVID-19.

This TCR derives from a man aged 18-30 years with active or convalescent COVID-19. The V call is TRBV9, the J call TRBJ2-2, with 9 bases aligning to TRBD2. The specimen was peripheral blood. CDR3 region: CASRDSGGTGELFF. DNA for the CDR3: TGTGCCAGCAGGGATAGCGGGGGAACCGGGGAGCTGTTTTTT. The full variable domain, in which reference TRBV9 and TRBJ2-2 provide the parts outside the CDR3, is DSGVTQTPKHLITATGQRVTLRCSPRSGDLSVYWYQQSLDQGLQFLIQYYNGEERAKGNILERFSAQQFPDLHSELNLSSLELGDSALYFCASRDSGGTGELFFGEGSRLTVL.